The entry that follows covers one TCR beta chain sequence. The antigen remains unidentified. CDR3 size: 11 residues. The germline V gene encodes CDR1 SNHLY and CDR2 FYNNEI. V shed 0 bases and J shed 9 bases, with 5 bases lying between them. The sample is drawn from a study of CD8+CD57+ T cells in acquired aplastic anemia. Study-level background: Sequencing produced an average of roughly 10 million reads per healthy donor for CD4+ cells.

Profiling that covered TCR beta VDJ and CDR3 relied on genomic DNA as its template. MiXCR was run by TCRdb on the reads, yielding one entry per CDR3 protein. The table has about 190,000 distinct CDR3 sequences, roughly half seen once. Broader study findings: CD8+ Simpson's diversity did not differ significantly between patients and controls.

The TCR sequence derives from a human donor in good health, serving as a control. V and J are TRBV2 and TRBJ1-1; D gene uncertain. Sequencing was done on a sample of sorted CD4+, CD8+, or CD8+CD57+ T cells (not recorded which) from PBMCs. This CDR3 reads CASSEARKAFF. The CDR3 nucleotides are TGTGCCAGCAGTGAAGCTAGGAAAGCTTTCTTT.